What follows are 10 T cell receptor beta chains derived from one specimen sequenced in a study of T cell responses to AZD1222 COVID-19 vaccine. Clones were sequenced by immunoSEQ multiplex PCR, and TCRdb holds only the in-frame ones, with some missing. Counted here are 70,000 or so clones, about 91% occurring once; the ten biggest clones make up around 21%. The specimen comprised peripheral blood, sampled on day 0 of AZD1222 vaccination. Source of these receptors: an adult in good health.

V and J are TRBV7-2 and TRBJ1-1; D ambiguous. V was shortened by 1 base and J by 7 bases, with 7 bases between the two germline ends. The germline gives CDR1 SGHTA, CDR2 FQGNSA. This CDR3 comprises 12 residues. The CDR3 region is CASSLGAVEAFF. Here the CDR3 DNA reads TGTGCCAGCAGCTTAGGGGCAGTTGAAGCTTTCTTT.

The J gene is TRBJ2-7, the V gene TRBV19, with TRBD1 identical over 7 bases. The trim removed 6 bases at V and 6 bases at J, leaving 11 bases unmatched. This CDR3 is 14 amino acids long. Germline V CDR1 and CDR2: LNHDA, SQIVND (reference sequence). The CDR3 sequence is CASSPDRERSEQYF. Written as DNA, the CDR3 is TGTGCCAGTAGCCCAGACAGGGAACGCTCCGAGCAGTACTTC.

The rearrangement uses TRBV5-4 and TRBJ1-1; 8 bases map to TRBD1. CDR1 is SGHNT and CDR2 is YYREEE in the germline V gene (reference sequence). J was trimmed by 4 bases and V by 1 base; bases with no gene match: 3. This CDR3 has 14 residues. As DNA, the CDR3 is TGTGCCAGCAGCTTGCCCCAGGGGGCCACTGAAGCTTTCTTT. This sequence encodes CASSLPQGATEAFF.

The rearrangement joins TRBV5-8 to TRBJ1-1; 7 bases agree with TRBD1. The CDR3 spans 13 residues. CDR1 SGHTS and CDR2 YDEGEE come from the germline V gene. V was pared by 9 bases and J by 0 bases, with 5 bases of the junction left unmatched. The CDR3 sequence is CATSGQLNTEAFF. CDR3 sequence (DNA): TGTGCCACCTCGGGACAGCTGAACACTGAAGCTTTCTTT.

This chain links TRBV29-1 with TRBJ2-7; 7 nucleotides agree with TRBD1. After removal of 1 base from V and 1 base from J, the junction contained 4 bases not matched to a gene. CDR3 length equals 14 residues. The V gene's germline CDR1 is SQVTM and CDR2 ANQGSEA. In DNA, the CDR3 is TGCAGCGTTGAAGGTCAGGGGGTATCCTACGAGCAGTACTTC. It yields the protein CSVEGQGVSYEQYF.

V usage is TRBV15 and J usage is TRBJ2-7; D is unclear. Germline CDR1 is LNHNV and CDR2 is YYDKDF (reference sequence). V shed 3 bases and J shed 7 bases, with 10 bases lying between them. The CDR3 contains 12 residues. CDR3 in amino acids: CATSSGPPEQYF. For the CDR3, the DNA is TGTGCCACCAGCAGTGGACCTCCTGAGCAGTACTTC.

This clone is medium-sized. The CDR3 is CASSQGGRVKEKLFF. In nucleotides, the CDR3 is TGTGCCAGCAGCCAAGGGGGGAGGGTAAAGGAAAAACTGTTTTTT. This chain joins TRBV3-1 (or the pseudogene TRBV3-2) and TRBJ1-4; TRBD1 is a possible D gene (5 bases). V was trimmed by 1 base and J by 8 bases, leaving 14 bases between them. Germline assignment: CDR1 LGHDT and CDR2 YNNKEL (reference sequence). CDR3 length equals 15 residues.

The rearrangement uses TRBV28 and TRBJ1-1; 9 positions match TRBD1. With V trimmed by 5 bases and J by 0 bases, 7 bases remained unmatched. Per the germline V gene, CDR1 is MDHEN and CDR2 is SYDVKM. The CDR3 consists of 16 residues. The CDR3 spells CASSKDRGAVNTEAFF. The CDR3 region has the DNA TGTGCCAGCAGTAAAGACAGGGGGGCCGTGAACACTGAAGCTTTCTTT.

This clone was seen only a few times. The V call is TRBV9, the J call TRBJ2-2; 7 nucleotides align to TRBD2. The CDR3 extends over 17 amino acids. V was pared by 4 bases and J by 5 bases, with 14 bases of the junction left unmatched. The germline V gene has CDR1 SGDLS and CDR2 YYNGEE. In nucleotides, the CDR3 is TGTGCCAGCAGCCCCTATTTGACGGGGGGAGGAACCGGGGAGCTGTTTTTT. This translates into CASSPYLTGGGTGELFF.

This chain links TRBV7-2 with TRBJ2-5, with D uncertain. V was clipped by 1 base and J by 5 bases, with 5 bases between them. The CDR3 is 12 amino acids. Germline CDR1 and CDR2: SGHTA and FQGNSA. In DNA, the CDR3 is TGTGCCAGCAGCTTAGACGAGGAGACCCAGTACTTC. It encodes CASSLDEETQYF.